This section outlines one TCR beta chain sequence together with its context. Its antigen is unknown. These data originate in a study of cytomegalovirus exposure and HLA in healthy donors. The CDR3 runs to 12 residues. Germline values: CDR1 SGHTA, CDR2 FQGNSA. The junction had 2 bases not matched to a gene; V was cut back by 5 bases and J by 4 bases. With 60 Vbeta and 13 Jbeta primers, the PCR was carried out. Sequenced by immunoSEQ multiplex PCR; TCRdb stores in-frame clones only, minus some. The table records roughly 170,000 clones, 76% of them present only once. The study's findings and limits: Several top significant clusters appeared, in a later analysis, to be linked to common viral pathogens. Later work showed greater clonal expansion in HLA-associated TCR beta chains than in equally common others.

Sequenced material: PBMCs. The chain carries TRBV7-2 and TRBJ2-7; 7 positions agree with TRBD1. This sequence was found in a female donor in good health and CMV-seronegative. The CDR3 DNA is TGTGCCAGCAGCCGGACAGGTTACGAGCAGTACTTC. Translated: CASSRTGYEQYF.